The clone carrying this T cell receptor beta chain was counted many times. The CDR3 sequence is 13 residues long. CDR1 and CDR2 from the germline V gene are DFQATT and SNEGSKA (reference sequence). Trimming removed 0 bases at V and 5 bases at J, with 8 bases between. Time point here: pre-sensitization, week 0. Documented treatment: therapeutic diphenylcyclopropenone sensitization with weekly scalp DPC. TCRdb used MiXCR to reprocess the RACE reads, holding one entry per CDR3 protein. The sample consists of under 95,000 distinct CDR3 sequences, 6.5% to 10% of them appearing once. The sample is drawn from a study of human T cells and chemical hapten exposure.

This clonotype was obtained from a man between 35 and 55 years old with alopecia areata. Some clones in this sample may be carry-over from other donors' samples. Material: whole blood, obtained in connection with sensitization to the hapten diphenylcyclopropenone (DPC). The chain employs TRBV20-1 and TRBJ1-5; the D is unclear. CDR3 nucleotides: TGCAGTGCTAGAGACCCCACCGATCAGCCCCAGCATTTT. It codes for CSARDPTDQPQHF.